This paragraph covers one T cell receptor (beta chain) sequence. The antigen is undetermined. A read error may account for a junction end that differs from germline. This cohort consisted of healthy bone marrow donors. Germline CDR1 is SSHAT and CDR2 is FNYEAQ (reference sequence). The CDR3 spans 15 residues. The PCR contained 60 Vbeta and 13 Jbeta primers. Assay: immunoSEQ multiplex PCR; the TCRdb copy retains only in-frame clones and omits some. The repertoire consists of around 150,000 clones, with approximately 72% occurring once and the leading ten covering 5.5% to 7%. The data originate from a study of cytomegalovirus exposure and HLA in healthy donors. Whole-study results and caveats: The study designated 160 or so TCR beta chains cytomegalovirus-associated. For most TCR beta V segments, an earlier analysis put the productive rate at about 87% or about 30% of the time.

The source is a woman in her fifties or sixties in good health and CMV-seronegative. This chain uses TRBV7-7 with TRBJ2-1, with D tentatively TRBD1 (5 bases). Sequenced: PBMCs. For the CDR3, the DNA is TGTGCTAGCAGCTTAGGTAGGCAGGGAAAGGATGAGCAGTTCTTC. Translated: CASSLGRQGKDEQFF.